These 26 T cell receptor beta chains came from one sample sequenced in a study of T cell repertoires in cytomegalovirus infection. TCRdb redid the calling of the reads with MiXCR, one entry per CDR3 protein. The sample lists about 530,000 distinct CDR3 sequences, more than 25% seen once, with less than 15% in the top ten. The sample consisted of PBMCs. The origin of the receptors is a human donor in good health (CMV status not recorded). Some clones in this sample may be carry-over from other donors' samples.

About this clonotype itself: An end of the junction differs from the germline gene, which may be a read error. V gene TRBV10-3 combines with J gene TRBJ2-3; possibly TRBD2 for D (6 bases). The CDR3 covers 15 residues. Germline CDR1 ENHRY, CDR2 SYGVKD. The CDR3: CAISEFAGRTYTQYF. The CDR3 nucleotides read TGTGCCATCAGTGAGTTTGCGGGACGCACATATACGCAGTATTTT.

The genes are TRBV7-6 and TRBJ2-1, with D perhaps assigned TRBD1 or TRBD2 (5 bases each). The CDR3 length is 13 residues. The ends were cut back, 3 bases at V and 7 bases at J, with 10 bases in the middle. Germline CDR1 reads SGHVS; CDR2 reads FNYEAQ. CDR3 sequence (DNA): TGTGCCAGCAGCTTCCAAGGGGAGAATGAGCAGTTCTTC. It yields the protein CASSFQGENEQFF.

This clonotype was seen only a few times. The chain employs TRBV19 and TRBJ1-5; perhaps TRBD1 as D (5 bases). CDR1 and CDR2 (germline): LNHDA, SQIVND (reference sequence). The CDR3 length is 15 residues. V lost 7 bases and J 4 bases, leaving 17 bases between the germline ends. DNA of the CDR3: TGTGCCAGTACCACGACAGAAGGATTGAATCAGCCCCAGCATTTT. It translates to CASTTTEGLNQPQHF.

This clonotype appeared a few times. The CDR3 loop reads CASQRGGAPKETQYF. In nucleotides, the CDR3 is TGTGCCAGCCAACGGGGGGGCGCCCCGAAAGAGACCCAGTACTTC. The V and J genes are TRBV2 and TRBJ2-5, with 8 bases identical to TRBD2. CDR3 length: 15 amino acids. J gave up 3 bases and V 8 bases, and 11 bases lay outside the gene matches. Germline CDR1 reads SNHLY; CDR2 reads FYNNEI.

The table lists this clonotype with a few counts. The chain couples TRBV7-2 to TRBJ1-2, with no clear D. Germline CDR1 reads SGHTA; CDR2 reads FQGNSA. There are 15 residues in the CDR3. V was clipped by 5 bases and J by 6 bases, with 19 bases between them. The CDR3 loop reads CASSRLGDSYDGYTF. The CDR3 DNA follows: TGTGCCAGCAGCCGCCTGGGAGACTCCTATGATGGCTACACCTTC.

This clonotype turned up a few times. The chain links TRBV28 to TRBJ2-7; TRBD2 aligns across 7 bases. V dropped 6 bases and J dropped 4; count of bases not matched to a gene: 9. There are 14 residues in the CDR3. Per the germline V gene, CDR1 is MDHEN and CDR2 is SYDVKM. CDR3 loop: CASRPRGREYEQYF. CDR3 nucleotides: TGTGCCAGCAGGCCCAGAGGGCGGGAGTACGAGCAGTACTTC.

The chain carries TRBV4-3 and TRBJ1-5, with a tentative D call TRBD1 (6 bases). Trimming stripped 3 bases from V and 7 bases from J, with 19 bases between. Germline assignment: CDR1 LGHNA and CDR2 YSLEER. The CDR3 has 16 amino acids. CDR3 loop: CASSQVVSGAGQPQHF. The DNA of the CDR3 is TGCGCCAGCAGCCAGGTGGTTTCAGGGGCAGGACAGCCCCAGCATTTT.

This clonotype was counted between two and nine times. The chain recombines TRBV11-2 with TRBJ2-1, with 12 bases matching TRBD2. This CDR3 has 13 amino acids. Germline V lookup: CDR1 SGHAT, CDR2 FQNNGV. J was trimmed by 7 bases and V by 9 bases; bases with no gene match: 4. The CDR3 DNA sequence: TGTGCCAGTAAGACTAGCGGGAGAAATGAGCAGTTCTTC. Encoded protein: CASKTSGRNEQFF.

This clonotype appeared a few times. CDR3 DNA: TGTGCCGTTATAGGGGACGCCTATGGCTACACCTTC. Protein: CAVIGDAYGYTF. The chain combines TRBV28 with TRBJ1-2; D is perhaps TRBD1 (5 bases). V was clipped by 11 bases and J by 4 bases, with 14 bases between them. This CDR3 is built from 12 residues. Germline V CDR1 and CDR2: MDHEN, SYDVKM.

This clonotype was picked up many times. V gene TRBV7-8 combines with J gene TRBJ2-5; a possible D gene is TRBD2 (5 bases). CDR3 length: 15 amino acids. The V end lost 2 bases, the J end lost 5 bases, and 15 bases lay between the germline ends. CDR1 is SGHVS and CDR2 is FQNEAQ in the germline V gene. DNA for the CDR3: TGTGCCAGCAGCTTATTAATGCGGGTGGGGGAGACCCAGTACTTC. Its protein product is CASSLLMRVGETQYF.

The V and J genes are TRBV12-3 or TRBV12-4 and TRBJ2-1, with 8 bases lining up with TRBD1. CDR3 length: 15 amino acids. The junction had 7 bases not matched to a gene; V was cut back by 3 bases and J by 6 bases. The CDR3 sequence: CASSLGTGHSNEQFF. As DNA, the CDR3 is TGTGCCAGCAGTTTGGGGACAGGACATTCCAATGAGCAGTTCTTC.

J is TRBJ2-5 and V is TRBV7-2; 8 positions agree with TRBD2. This CDR3 contains 16 residues. Germline assignment: CDR1 SGHTA and CDR2 FQGNSA. V shed 2 bases, J shed 1 base, and the junction held 6 bases outside the gene matches. The CDR3 coding sequence is TGTGCCAGCAGCTTATTAACGGGGGGGTGCCAAGAGACCCAGTACTTC. Protein sequence: CASSLLTGGCQETQYF.

This clonotype was recorded a few times. V is TRBV2 and J is TRBJ1-2; D not resolved. Germline V gene lookup returns CDR1 SNHLY and CDR2 FYNNEI. Trimming took 4 bases from V and 7 from J, leaving 10 bases between them. CDR3 length: 12 amino acids. CDR3 nucleotides: TGTGCCAGCAGTGCATCCGAGAGTGGCTACACCTTC. Translation: CASSASESGYTF.

The rearrangement joins TRBV6-1 to TRBJ2-3, with TRBD2 matching 13 bases. The CDR3 contains 15 residues. Germline V gene sequence: CDR1 MNHNS, CDR2 SASEGT. The trim removed 8 bases at V and 5 bases at J, leaving 7 bases unmatched. The CDR3: CASRGLAGVRDTQYF. CDR3 coding DNA: TGTGCCAGCCGCGGACTAGCGGGAGTAAGAGATACGCAGTATTTT.

CDR3 bases: TGTGCCAGCAGCCAAGATCGGAGGTCCGCACGTCCCTACACCTTC. Translating it yields CASSQDRRSARPYTF. The chain employs TRBV14 and TRBJ1-2; D is uncertain. Trimming took off 0 bases at V and 10 bases at J, with 18 bases between the two ends. Germline V CDR1 and CDR2: SGHDN, FVKESK. The CDR3 has 15 residues.

The chain recombines TRBV10-1 with TRBJ2-3; 10 nucleotides line up with TRBD2. From germline, CDR1 is WNHNN and CDR2 SYGVQD (reference sequence). This CDR3 spans 15 amino acids. The ends lost 3 bases at V and 0 bases at J; junction bases unmatched: 0. CDR3 region: CASSDSGRSTDTQYF. In DNA, the CDR3 is TGCGCCAGCAGTGATAGCGGGAGGAGCACAGATACGCAGTATTTT.

The gene calls are TRBV12-3 or TRBV12-4 and TRBJ2-3, with D perhaps TRBD1 (6 bases). The CDR3 runs 14 residues. V was shortened by 6 bases and J by 4 bases, with 14 bases between the two germline ends. CDR3 nucleotide sequence: TGTGCCAGCAGCCCCGTCTCAGGGGCAGATACGCAGTATTTT. This encodes CASSPVSGADTQYF.

CDR3 amino acids: CASSASGTGSMYQPQHF. The CDR3 nucleotides read TGTGCCAGTAGTGCCTCCGGGACAGGGAGCATGTATCAGCCCCAGCATTTT. The chain joins TRBV19 to TRBJ1-5, with 9 bases matching TRBD1. CDR1 LNHDA and CDR2 SQIVND come from the germline V gene (reference sequence). The CDR3 extends over 17 amino acids. With V trimmed by 5 bases and J by 5 bases, 13 bases remained unmatched. Complete variable domain (other parts from reference TRBV19 and TRBJ1-5): DGGITQSPKYLFRKEGQNVTLSCEQNLNHDAMYWYRQDPGQGLRLIYYSQIVNDFQKGDIAEGYSVSREKKESFPLTVTSAQKNPTAFYLCASSASGTGSMYQPQHFGDGTRLSIL.

This clonotype was detected ten times or more. The chain joins TRBV7-2 to TRBJ1-4, with 7 bases lining up with TRBD1. CDR1 is SGHTA and CDR2 is FQGNSA in the germline V gene. The length of the CDR3 is 13 residues. Losses at the gene ends were 5 bases for V and 11 bases for J; bases not matched to a gene: 8. The CDR3 loop is CASSPNRGRKLFF. The CDR3 nucleotides are TGTGCCAGCAGCCCGAACAGGGGTAGGAAACTGTTTTTT. Drawing the rest from reference TRBV7-2 and TRBJ1-4, the complete variable domain is GAGVSQSPSNKVTEKGKDVELRCDPISGHTALYWYRQSLGQGLEFLIYFQGNSAPDKSGLPSDRFSAERTGGSVSTLTIQRTQQEDSAVYLCASSPNRGRKLFFGSGTQLSVL.

Many counts were recorded for this clonotype. This chain uses TRBV12-3 or TRBV12-4 with TRBJ2-1; maybe TRBD2 (6 bases). Trimming stripped 0 bases from V and 7 bases from J, with 13 bases between. The CDR3 loop spans 15 amino acids. The CDR3 is CASSLAPAGYNEQFF. The CDR3 DNA is TGTGCCAGCAGTTTAGCTCCAGCGGGTTATAATGAGCAGTTCTTC.

The rearrangement links TRBV10-3 to TRBJ2-5; 7 nucleotides align to TRBD1. Per the germline V gene, CDR1 is ENHRY and CDR2 is SYGVKD. With V trimmed by 2 bases and J by 1 base, 4 bases remained unmatched. The CDR3 runs to 15 residues. The CDR3 is CAISEGTDSQETQYF. In DNA form, the CDR3 reads TGTGCCATCAGTGAGGGGACAGACTCCCAAGAGACCCAGTACTTC.

V is TRBV24-1 and J is TRBJ2-1; 7 bases fit TRBD2. Germline-derived CDR1 and CDR2 are KGHDR and SFDVKD. This CDR3 contains 14 residues. V lost 6 bases and J lost 3; bases outside the gene matches: 4. The CDR3 loop is CATSLSGVYNEQFF. CDR3 DNA: TGTGCCACCAGTTTAAGCGGGGTCTACAATGAGCAGTTCTTC.

The genes are TRBV12-3 or TRBV12-4 and TRBJ1-3, with D perhaps matching TRBD1 (6 bases). Trimming took off 7 bases at V and 4 bases at J, with 17 bases between the two ends. The length of the CDR3 is 15 residues. The CDR3 loop is CASTNTGRGGNTIYF. In DNA form, the CDR3 reads TGTGCCAGCACTAATACAGGGCGGGGAGGAAACACCATATATTTT.

This clonotype was observed a few times. The chain joins TRBV11-1 to TRBJ1-1; D perhaps matches TRBD1 (6 bases). V lost 8 bases, J lost 3 bases, and 13 bases lay in between. The CDR3 spans 13 residues. Germline V gene sequence: CDR1 SGHAT, CDR2 FQDESV (reference sequence). CDR3 protein: CASRERGYTEAFF. Here the CDR3 DNA reads TGTGCCAGCCGCGAAAGGGGGTACACTGAAGCTTTCTTT.

V is TRBV4-1 and J is TRBJ2-5; tentative D call: TRBD2 (5 bases). V was pared by 1 base and J by 6 bases, with 12 bases between. The CDR3 spans 14 residues. Looked up from germline, CDR1 is MGHRA and CDR2 is YSYEKL. The DNA of the CDR3 is TGCGCCAGCAGCCAAGGAATACCGGGGAAGACCCAGTACTTC. This encodes CASSQGIPGKTQYF.

The chain couples TRBV7-9 to TRBJ1-5; possible D gene TRBD1, 6 bases. The CDR3 is 17 amino acids. V shed 5 bases and J shed 5 bases, with 22 bases lying between them. Germline V gene data show CDR1 as SEHNR and CDR2 as FQNEAQ (reference sequence). In DNA form, the CDR3 reads TGTGCCAGCAGCCCCGGTGGACTATGGGGGGGCGATCAGCCCCAGCATTTT. Residues: CASSPGGLWGGDQPQHF.